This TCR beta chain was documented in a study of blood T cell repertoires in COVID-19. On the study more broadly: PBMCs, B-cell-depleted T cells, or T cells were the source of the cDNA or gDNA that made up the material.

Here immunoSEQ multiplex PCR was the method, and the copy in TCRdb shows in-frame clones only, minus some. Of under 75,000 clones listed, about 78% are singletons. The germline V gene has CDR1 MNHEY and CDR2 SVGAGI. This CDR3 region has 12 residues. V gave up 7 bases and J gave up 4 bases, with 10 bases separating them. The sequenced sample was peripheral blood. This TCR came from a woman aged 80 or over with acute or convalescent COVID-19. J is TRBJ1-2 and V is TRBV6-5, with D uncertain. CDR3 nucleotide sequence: TGTGCCAGCACGCGGGATGGCTATGGCTACACCTTC. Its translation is CASTRDGYGYTF.